This is a list of T cell receptor beta chains from one sample in a study of blood T cell repertoires in COVID-19. Clones were read by immunoSEQ multiplex PCR, and TCRdb kept only the in-frame ones, dropping some. This table has about 160,000 clones, roughly 90% appearing once. Material for sequencing was PBMCs or T cells enriched from blood (not recorded which). These receptor sequences come from a woman aged 50 to 60 who had recovered from COVID-19. Both conserved end residues are part of each CDR3. A D gene is named only where the DNA matches it firmly. A row's size may be missing; if present it is once, few, many or a size class.

D: TRBD2; length: 15; V: TRBV27; J: TRBJ2-7; size: -; DNA: TGTGCCAGCAGCTTCCGCAGGGAGGGTGCCTACGAGCAGTACTTC; CDR3: CASSFRREGAYEQYF
D: -; length: 12; V: TRBV29-1; J: TRBJ1-2; size: -; DNA: TGCAGCGTTGAAGAAGGGGCCCAGGTCTGCACCTTC; CDR3: CSVEEGAQVCTF
D: -; length: 14; V: TRBV21-1; J: TRBJ1-1; size: -; DNA: TGTGCCAGCAGCAGACGGGGAATGAACACTGAAGCTTTCTTT; CDR3: CASSRRGMNTEAFF
D: -; length: 13; V: TRBV19; J: TRBJ1-2; size: -; DNA: TGTGCCAGTACTGACACAACTAACTATGGCTACACCTTC; CDR3: CASTDTTNYGYTF
D: TRBD1; length: 13; V: TRBV9; J: TRBJ2-5; size: -; DNA: TGTGCCAGCAGCGTAACAGGGGAAGAGACCCAGTACTTC; CDR3: CASSVTGEETQYF
D: -; length: 13; V: TRBV2; J: TRBJ1-1; size: -; DNA: TGTGCCAGCACGGGGGAGATGAACACTGAAGCTTTCTTT; CDR3: CASTGEMNTEAFF
D: TRBD1; length: 16; V: TRBV25-1; J: TRBJ1-2; size: -; DNA: TGTGCCAGCAGTGACCTAGACAGGGGGGGGTTTGATGGCTACACCTTC; CDR3: CASSDLDRGGFDGYTF
D: -; length: 14; V: TRBV2; J: TRBJ1-2; size: once; DNA: TGTGCCAGCAGTCCAGGGGTTGCCAACTATGGCTACACCTTC; CDR3: CASSPGVANYGYTF
D: TRBD2; length: 18; V: TRBV24-1; J: TRBJ2-1; size: -; DNA: TGTGCCACCAGTGGGGCGAAGGGGAGGGATCGGTGGGGGGATGAGCAGTTCTTC; CDR3: CATSGAKGRDRWGDEQFF
D: TRBD2; length: 15; V: TRBV10-3; J: TRBJ2-3; size: once; DNA: TGTGCCATCAGTGCCGCCGGGGGGTCCACAGATACGCAGTATTTT; CDR3: CAISAAGGSTDTQYF
D: TRBD2; length: 16; V: TRBV3-1/TRBV3-2; J: TRBJ2-3; size: -; DNA: TGTGCCAGCAGCCCAATTCTAGCGGGGGGTGCAGATACGCAGTATTTT; CDR3: CASSPILAGGADTQYF
D: TRBD2; length: 16; V: TRBV5-1; J: TRBJ2-2; size: once; DNA: TGCGCCAGCAGCTTGGTTCCTAGCGGGGATGGCGGGGAGCTGTTTTTT; CDR3: CASSLVPSGDGGELFF
D: TRBD2; length: 18; V: TRBV7-9; J: TRBJ2-5; size: -; DNA: TGTGCCAGCAGCTTAGGCGACGGCGGGGGGGCCTTGGGTAAGACCCAGTACTTC; CDR3: CASSLGDGGGALGKTQYF
D: TRBD2; length: 15; V: TRBV25-1; J: TRBJ2-7; size: -; DNA: TGTGCCAGCAGCAACCGGGGGAGGGCTGGCTTCGAGCAGTACTTC; CDR3: CASSNRGRAGFEQYF
D: TRBD2; length: 15; V: TRBV2; J: TRBJ2-5; size: -; DNA: TGTGCCAGCAAAGGACTAGCGGGGGCCCAAGAGACCCAGTACTTC; CDR3: CASKGLAGAQETQYF
D: TRBD1; length: 13; V: TRBV19; J: TRBJ2-1; size: -; DNA: TGTGCCAGTAGTACGACAGGGAACAATGAGCAGTTCTTC; CDR3: CASSTTGNNEQFF
D: -; length: 12; V: TRBV12-3/TRBV12-4; J: TRBJ1-3; size: -; DNA: TGTGCCAGCAGTTTATCAGGGTCCTGCATATATTTT; CDR3: CASSLSGSCIYF
D: -; length: 13; V: TRBV27; J: TRBJ1-5; size: -; DNA: TGTGCCAGCAGTTGGGAGGGTGGAGAGCCCCAGCATTTT; CDR3: CASSWEGGEPQHF
D: TRBD1; length: 17; V: TRBV27; J: TRBJ1-6; size: -; DNA: TGTGCCAGCAGTTTCGGACAGGGCGGCTCCTATAATTCACCCCTCCACTTT; CDR3: CASSFGQGGSYNSPLHF
D: TRBD2; length: 15; V: TRBV27; J: TRBJ2-1; size: -; DNA: TGTGCCAGCACTCCGGGGGGGTTCTCCTACAATGAGCAGTTCTTC; CDR3: CASTPGGFSYNEQFF
D: TRBD2; length: 21; V: TRBV3-1/TRBV3-2; J: TRBJ2-1; size: -; DNA: TGTGCCAGCAGCCCCCACCGAACCGGGACTAGCGGGGGGAATGCCTACAATGAGCAGTTCTTC; CDR3: CASSPHRTGTSGGNAYNEQFF
D: TRBD2; length: 17; V: TRBV7-2; J: TRBJ2-5; size: -; DNA: TGTGCCAGCAGCTTAGCCCTAGCGGGGGCCCTCCAAGAGACCCAGTACTTC; CDR3: CASSLALAGALQETQYF
D: TRBD1; length: 16; V: TRBV7-7; J: TRBJ2-3; size: -; DNA: TGTGCCAGCAGCTCAGGACAGGGATTTACGACAGATACGCAGTATTTT; CDR3: CASSSGQGFTTDTQYF
D: -; length: 13; V: TRBV7-6; J: TRBJ2-7; size: -; DNA: TGTGCCAGCAGCTTAGCCCTGTACTACGAGCAGTACTTC; CDR3: CASSLALYYEQYF
D: TRBD1; length: 15; V: TRBV19; J: TRBJ1-2; size: -; DNA: TGTGCCAGTAGTACCTCAAGTTCAGGGGGGTATGGCTACACCTTC; CDR3: CASSTSSSGGYGYTF
D: -; length: 13; V: TRBV18; J: TRBJ2-7; size: -; DNA: TGTGCCAGCTCACCACGGGAGGCCTACGAGCAGTACTTC; CDR3: CASSPREAYEQYF
D: TRBD1; length: 17; V: TRBV19; J: TRBJ1-1; size: -; DNA: TGTGCCAGCACCCGCGCCGGACAGGGGATAATGAACACTGAAGCTTTCTTT; CDR3: CASTRAGQGIMNTEAFF
D: -; length: 15; V: TRBV5-1; J: TRBJ2-7; size: -; DNA: TGCGCCAGCAGCCCCGATACAGGCTTCTCCTACGAGCAGTACTTC; CDR3: CASSPDTGFSYEQYF
D: TRBD1; length: 13; V: TRBV15; J: TRBJ2-4; size: -; DNA: TGTGCCACCACCCGGGACAGCAAAAACATTCAGTACTTC; CDR3: CATTRDSKNIQYF
D: TRBD1; length: 14; V: TRBV24-1; J: TRBJ2-5; size: -; DNA: TGTGCCACCAGTAGGGGACAGGGATACGAGACCCAGTACTTC; CDR3: CATSRGQGYETQYF